This T cell receptor beta chain was captured in a study of blood T cell repertoires in COVID-19. Study information: The United States, Italy and Spain supplied acute and convalescent COVID-19 samples.

Patients at the Seattle site were enrolled during active infection and followed longitudinally. CDR1 is MRHNA and CDR2 is SNTAGT in the germline V gene. The V segment lost 7 bases and the J segment 0 bases; nucleotides outside the gene matches: 8. CDR3 length: 16 residues. In the authors' workflow: It was from reference gene primer amplification that nucleated cell counts were estimated. TCRdb's table, derived via immunoSEQ multiplex PCR, lists solely in-frame clones and lacks some. V and J calls and clone size are given by that table; D and trimming were obtained from the DNA. This sample has roughly 64,000 clones; around 73% occur once, and the top ten carry approximately 15%.

The TCR originated in a man aged 60 to 75 with COVID-19, enrolled during active disease. The source material was peripheral blood. The rearrangement uses TRBV6-4 and TRBJ2-2; TRBD1 aligns across 7 bases. This CDR3 reads CASNRGLLTNTGELFF. CDR3 nucleotide sequence: TGTGCCAGCAACAGGGGTCTCCTAACGAACACCGGGGAGCTGTTTTTT.